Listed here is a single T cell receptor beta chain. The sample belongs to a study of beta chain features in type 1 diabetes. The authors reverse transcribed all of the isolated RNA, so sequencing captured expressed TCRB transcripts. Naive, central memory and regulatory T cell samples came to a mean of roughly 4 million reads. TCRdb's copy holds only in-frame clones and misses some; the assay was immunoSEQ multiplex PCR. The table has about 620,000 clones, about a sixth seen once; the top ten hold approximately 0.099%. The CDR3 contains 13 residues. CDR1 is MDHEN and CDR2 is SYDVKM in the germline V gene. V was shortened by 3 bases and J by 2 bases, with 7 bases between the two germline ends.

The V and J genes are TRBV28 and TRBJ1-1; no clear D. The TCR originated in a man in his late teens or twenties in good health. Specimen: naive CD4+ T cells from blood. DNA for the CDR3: TGTGCCAGCAGTTTGAGGCCTAACACTGAAGCTTTCTTT. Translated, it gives CASSLRPNTEAFF.